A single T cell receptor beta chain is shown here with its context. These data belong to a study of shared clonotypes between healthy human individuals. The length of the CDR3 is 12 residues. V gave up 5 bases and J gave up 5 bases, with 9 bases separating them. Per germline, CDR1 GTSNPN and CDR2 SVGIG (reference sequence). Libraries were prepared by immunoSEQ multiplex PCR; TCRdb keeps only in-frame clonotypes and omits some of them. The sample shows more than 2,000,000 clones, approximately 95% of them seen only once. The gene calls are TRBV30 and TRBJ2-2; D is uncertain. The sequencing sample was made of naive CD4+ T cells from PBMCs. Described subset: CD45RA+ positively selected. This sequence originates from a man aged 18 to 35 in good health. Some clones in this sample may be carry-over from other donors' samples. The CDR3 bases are TGTGCCTGGGATCCAGAGACCGGGGAGCTGTTTTTT. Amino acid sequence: CAWDPETGELFF. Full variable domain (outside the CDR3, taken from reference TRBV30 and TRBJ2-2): SQTIHQWPATLVQPVGSPLSLECTVEGTSNPNLYWYRQAAGRGLQLLFYSVGIGQISSEVPQNLSASRPQDRQFILSSKKLLLSDSGFYLCAWDPETGELFFGEGSRLTVL.